This T cell receptor (beta chain) came from a study of memory CD4+ T cells and cytomegalovirus serostatus. Per the authors' pipeline: After removing out-of-frame reads, around 2,100,000 distinct TCRbeta sequences remained. This table comes from immunoSEQ multiplex PCR, and its TCRdb copy is limited to in-frame clones, with some not included. V and J calls and clone size come straight from that table; D and trimming were deduced from the DNA. In the table there are 35,000 to 55,000 clones, less than 85% of which are singletons. Single viable CD3+CD4+CD8-CD45RO+ cells were sorted as the memory CD4+ T cells. The CDR3 covers 12 residues. Trimming removed 3 bases at V and 8 bases at J, with 7 bases between. The V gene's germline CDR1 is SGHTA and CDR2 FQGNSA.

The origin of this receptor is an adult in good health and CMV-seronegative. The sequenced material came from memory CD4+ T cells from blood. The chain combines TRBV7-2 with TRBJ1-4, with no clear D. The CDR3 sequence: CASSFNREKLFF. CDR3 in DNA: TGTGCCAGCAGCTTTAACCGGGAAAAACTGTTTTTT.